What follows are 7 T cell receptor beta chains derived from one specimen sequenced in a study of T cells in Graves' hyperthyroidism and ophthalmopathy. Researchers took RNA transcripts and amplified the TCR beta CDR3 regions from them. RT-PCR in the first round (using the HTBI primer set) targeted the TCR CDR3. Each CDR3 protein is one row after TCRdb ran MiXCR on the multiplex PCR reads. The sample has about 500,000 distinct CDR3 sequences; roughly 17% are singletons. The sample was blood. The origin of the receptors is a young woman with Graves' ophthalmopathy.

In the case of this clonotype: A much larger clone lies a single base off, so this may be a read error. V usage is TRBV7-3 and J usage is TRBJ1-2, with 10 bases fitting TRBD1. There are 15 residues in the CDR3. Per the germline V gene, CDR1 is SGHTA and CDR2 is FQGTGA. The junction had 11 bases not matched to a gene; V was cut back by 5 bases and J by 8 bases. The CDR3, as DNA: TGTGCCAGCAGCCCCCCGGGACAGGGGAATACAGGCTACACCTTC. Residues: CASSPPGQGNTGYTF.

The chain has TRBV7-9 and TRBJ2-1; 8 nucleotides align to TRBD2. This CDR3 region has 17 residues. Germline CDR1 and CDR2: SEHNR and FQNEAQ (reference sequence). The trim removed 4 bases at V and 3 bases at J, leaving 11 bases unmatched. In DNA form, the CDR3 reads TGTGCCAGCAGCTCATCCCACAGCGGGAGAGGCTACAATGAGCAGTTCTTC. This sequence encodes CASSSSHSGRGYNEQFF.

This clonotype occurred a few times. DNA for the CDR3: TGTGCCAGCAGTTGGAGCTACCAAGAGACCCAGTACTTC. It codes for CASSWSYQETQYF. V usage is TRBV28 and J usage is TRBJ2-5; D unresolved. Trimming removed 4 bases from V and 0 bases from J, with 6 bases in between. Germline V CDR1 and CDR2: MDHEN, SYDVKM. The CDR3 runs to 13 residues.

This clonotype was detected a few times. The chain recombines TRBV3-1 with TRBJ2-3; D is unclear. The germline V and J ends were trimmed by 0 bases and 6 bases, with 13 bases remaining between them. CDR3 length: 15 amino acids. Germline CDR1 is LGHDT and CDR2 is YNNKEL (reference sequence). The chain's CDR3 is CASSQEGLVFDTQYF. The CDR3, as DNA: TGTGCCAGCAGCCAAGAGGGATTGGTCTTCGATACGCAGTATTTT.

The V gene is TRBV20-1, the J gene TRBJ2-1; maybe TRBD2 (6 bases). The V gene's germline CDR1 is DFQATT and CDR2 SNEGSKA (reference sequence). Trimming shortened V by 6 bases and J by 0 bases, and 12 bases separated the two germline ends. The CDR3 extends over 14 amino acids. The CDR3 loop is CSAITSLSYNEQFF. In DNA form, the CDR3 reads TGCAGTGCGATTACTAGCCTCTCCTACAATGAGCAGTTCTTC.

This clonotype was observed many times. The chain couples TRBV27 to TRBJ2-1, with D tentatively TRBD2 (6 bases). CDR3 length: 14 residues. Germline assignment: CDR1 MNHEY and CDR2 SMNVEV (reference sequence). The ends were cut back, 2 bases at V and 7 bases at J, with 12 bases in the middle. This CDR3 reads CASSLTGEINEQFF. DNA for the CDR3: TGTGCCAGCAGTTTAACGGGAGAAATAAATGAGCAGTTCTTC.

This clonotype showed up many times. The chain is built from TRBV11-2 and TRBJ2-7; TRBD2 is a possible D gene (6 bases). Germline V gives CDR1 SGHAT, CDR2 FQNNGV. Between the trimmed V and J ends, which lost 4 bases and 0 bases, there was a span of 16 bases. This CDR3 has 16 residues. The CDR3 region has the DNA TGTGCCAGCAGCTCCCCGGGCAGCGGGCCCTCCTACGAGCAGTACTTC. Amino acid sequence: CASSSPGSGPSYEQYF.